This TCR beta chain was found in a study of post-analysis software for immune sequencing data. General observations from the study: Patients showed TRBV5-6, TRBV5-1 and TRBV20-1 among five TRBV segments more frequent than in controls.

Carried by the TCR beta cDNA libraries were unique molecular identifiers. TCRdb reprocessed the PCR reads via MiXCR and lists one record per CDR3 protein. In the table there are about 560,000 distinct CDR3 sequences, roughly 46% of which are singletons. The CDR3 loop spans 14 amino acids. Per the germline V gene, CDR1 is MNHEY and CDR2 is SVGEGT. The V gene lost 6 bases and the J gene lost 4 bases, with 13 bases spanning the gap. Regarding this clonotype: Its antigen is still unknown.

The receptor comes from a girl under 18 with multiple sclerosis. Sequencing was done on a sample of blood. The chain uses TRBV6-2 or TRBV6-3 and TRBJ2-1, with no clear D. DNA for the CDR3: TGTGCCAGCAGCCAGAAATTGGGATACAATGAGCAGTTCTTC. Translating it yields CASSQKLGYNEQFF.